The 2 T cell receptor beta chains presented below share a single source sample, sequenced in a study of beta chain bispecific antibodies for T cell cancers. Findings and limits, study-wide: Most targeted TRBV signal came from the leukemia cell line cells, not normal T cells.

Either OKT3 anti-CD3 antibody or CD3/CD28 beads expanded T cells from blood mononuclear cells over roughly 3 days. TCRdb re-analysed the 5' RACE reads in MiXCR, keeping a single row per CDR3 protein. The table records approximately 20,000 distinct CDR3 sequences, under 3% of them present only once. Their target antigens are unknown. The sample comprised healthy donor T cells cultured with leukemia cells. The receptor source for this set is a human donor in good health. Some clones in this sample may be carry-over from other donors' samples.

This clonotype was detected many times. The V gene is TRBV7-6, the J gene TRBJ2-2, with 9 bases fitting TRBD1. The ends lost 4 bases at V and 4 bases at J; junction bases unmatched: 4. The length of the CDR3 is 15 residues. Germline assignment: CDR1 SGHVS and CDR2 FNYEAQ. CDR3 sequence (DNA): TGTGCCAGCAGCTGGACAGGGGCCCCCACCGGGGAGCTGTTTTTT. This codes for CASSWTGAPTGELFF. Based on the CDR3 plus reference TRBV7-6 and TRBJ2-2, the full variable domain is GAGVSQSPRYKVTKRGQDVALRCDPISGHVSLYWYRQALGQGPEFLTYFNYEAQQDKSGLPNDRFSAERPEGSISTLTIQRTEQRDSAMYRCASSWTGAPTGELFFGEGSRLTVL.

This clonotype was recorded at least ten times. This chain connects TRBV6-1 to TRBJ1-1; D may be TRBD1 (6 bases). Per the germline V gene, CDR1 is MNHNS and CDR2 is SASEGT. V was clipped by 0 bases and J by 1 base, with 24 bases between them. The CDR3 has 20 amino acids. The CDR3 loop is CASSEAGTTDSIKGNTEAFF. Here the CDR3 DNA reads TGTGCCAGCAGTGAAGCCGGTACTACGGACAGCATAAAGGGGAACACTGAAGCTTTCTTT.